The rows below give T cell receptor beta chains drawn from one sample of a study of tumor and adjacent non-tumor tissue in lung cancer. TCRdb fed the multiplex PCR reads into MiXCR, producing one record per CDR3 protein. The sample lists around 71,000 distinct CDR3 sequences, roughly two thirds occurring once. The material sequenced was lung tumor tissue. The receptors here all came from a woman aged 40 to 50 with non-small cell lung cancer. CDR3s include the opening cysteine and the closing phenylalanine or tryptophan. The order of the fields is J gene, clone size, V gene, D gene, CDR3 DNA, CDR3 protein. A D gene is named only where the DNA matches it firmly. Expanded clones are given a class, and other clones once, few, many or no size at all.

TRBJ1-6	.	TRBV12-3/TRBV12-4	.	TGTGCCAGGAGCGTCAGAGGCTCACCCCTCCACTTT	CARSVRGSPLHF
TRBJ2-1	many	TRBV7-8	.	TGTGCCAGCAGCTCCCCGCACCGGGCGGACGAGCAGTTCTTC	CASSSPHRADEQFF
TRBJ2-3	.	TRBV5-6	.	TGTGCCAACAGCTTGAGCGAGGATACGCAGTATTTT	CANSLSEDTQYF
TRBJ2-2	.	TRBV29-1	.	TGCAGCGCTGTAGAGAGGGCCGTCACCGGGGAGCTGTTTTTT	CSAVERAVTGELFF
TRBJ2-3	.	TRBV6-5	.	TGTGCCACCCGTTTAGTGCCTTCTGATGCAGATACGCAGTATTTT	CATRLVPSDADTQYF
TRBJ2-1	.	TRBV6-5	TRBD1	TGTGCCAGCAGTTACGAGCAGGGGGCCGATGAGCAGTTGTTC	CASSYEQGADEQLF
TRBJ1-1	.	TRBV11-2	.	TGTGCCAGCAGCTTACCCTCGGTGGGGGACACTAAAGCTTTCTTT	CASSLPSVGDTKAFF
TRBJ1-2	once	TRBV10-2	.	TGCGCCAGCAACGGAGACATTAACTATGGCTACAGCTTC	CASNGDINYGYSF
TRBJ2-4	.	TRBV13	.	TGTGCCAGCAGCTTCATACAGGGGCGCACGGGGGCCATAAACATTCAGTACTTC	CASSFIQGRTGAINIQYF
TRBJ1-5	many	TRBV28	TRBD1	TGTGCCAGCAGTTTAGACAGGGAAGGGGGTATGAAGCCCCAGCATTTT	CASSLDREGGMKPQHF
TRBJ2-7	.	TRBV5-4	.	TGTGCCAGTGGCCTAGGGGGGGCCAACGACCAGTACTTC	CASGLGGANDQYF
TRBJ2-5	.	TRBV5-4	.	TGTGTCAGCAGCTACTCAGGTAGGGCTACTTGGGAGACCCAGTACTTC	CVSSYSGRATWETQYF
TRBJ1-1	.	TRBV10-3	TRBD1	TGTGCCATCAGGACAGGGGAAACTGAAGCTTTCTTT	CAIRTGETEAFF
TRBJ2-7	once	TRBV29-1	.	TGCAGCGTGTTTACACAGGGCCACGACCAGTACTTC	CSVFTQGHDQYF
TRBJ1-2	.	TRBV12-3/TRBV12-4	.	TGTGCCAGCAGTTTTGGGCAGGAGAGGGGCTACACCTTC	CASSFGQERGYTF
TRBJ2-1	.	TRBV29-1	.	TGCAGCGTTTGTTCAAGGGTCCCCAATGAGCAGTTCTTC	CSVCSRVPNEQFF
TRBJ2-7	.	TRBV29-1	TRBD2	TGCAGCGTTGAAACGGCGGGAGGACAGTACGAGCAGTACTTC	CSVETAGGQYEQYF
TRBJ2-7	medium-sized	TRBV6-1	TRBD1	TGTGCCAGCAGTGATGGGTTGGGACAGGGGGCGAACGAGCAGTACTTC	CASSDGLGQGANEQYF
TRBJ2-1	.	TRBV29-1	.	TGCAGCGTTTTTTCAGGGGTCCCCGTTGAGCAGTTCTTC	CSVFSGVPVEQFF
TRBJ2-3	.	TRBV29-1	TRBD2	TGCAGCATTCTCCCTTTTAGCGGGACCAGCACAGAAACGCAGTATTTT	CSILPFSGTSTETQYF
TRBJ2-5	few	TRBV5-1	.	TGCGCCAGCAGCTTTCAAGAGACCCAGTACTTC	CASSFQETQYF
TRBJ2-3	.	TRBV20-1	TRBD2	TGCATTGCTCTTGGACTAGCGGGGGGGCCAGATACGCAGTATTTC	CIALGLAGGPDTQYF
TRBJ1-5	.	TRBV3-1	.	TGTGCCAGCAGCCAAGGTATCTTGGGAACCCAGCATTTT	CASSQGILGTQHF
TRBJ1-2	few	TRBV28	.	TGTGCCAGCAGTTTAGCCTGGTCCCCAGCTAACTATGGCTACACCTTC	CASSLAWSPANYGYTF
TRBJ2-7	.	TRBV20-1	TRBD2	TGCAGTGCTTCAGCGGGTAGCGGGGTGACGAGGGCCTACGAGCAGCACTTC	CSASAGSGVTRAYEQHF
TRBJ1-1	.	TRBV29-1	.	TGCAGCGCGGTAGGAGGCGACACTGAAGCTTTCTTT	CSAVGGDTEAFF